This record concerns one T cell receptor beta chain sequence. The antigen is not known. The source of the sample is a study of cytomegalovirus exposure and HLA in healthy donors. Regarding the study as a whole: Investigators reported about 160 TCR beta chains as tied to cytomegalovirus. As was reported, the classifier diagnosed cytomegalovirus status with high specificity and sensitivity. In vitro testing confirmed three CMV-associated chains as specific for CMV antigens.

The protocol was immunoSEQ multiplex PCR, while the TCRdb copy is restricted to in-frame clones and leaves out a portion. The table has about 240,000 clones, about 90% seen once. The ends were cut back, 4 bases at V and 4 bases at J, with 14 bases in the middle. The germline gives CDR1 SNHLY, CDR2 FYNNEI. The CDR3 totals 15 residues. The sequence was obtained from a woman aged 25 to 39 in good health and CMV-seropositive. This chain joins TRBV2 and TRBJ1-5; D not certain. Material for sequencing was PBMCs. The CDR3 loop is CASSVTRPENQPQHF. The CDR3 coding sequence is TGTGCCAGCAGTGTCACCAGGCCCGAAAATCAGCCCCAGCATTTT.